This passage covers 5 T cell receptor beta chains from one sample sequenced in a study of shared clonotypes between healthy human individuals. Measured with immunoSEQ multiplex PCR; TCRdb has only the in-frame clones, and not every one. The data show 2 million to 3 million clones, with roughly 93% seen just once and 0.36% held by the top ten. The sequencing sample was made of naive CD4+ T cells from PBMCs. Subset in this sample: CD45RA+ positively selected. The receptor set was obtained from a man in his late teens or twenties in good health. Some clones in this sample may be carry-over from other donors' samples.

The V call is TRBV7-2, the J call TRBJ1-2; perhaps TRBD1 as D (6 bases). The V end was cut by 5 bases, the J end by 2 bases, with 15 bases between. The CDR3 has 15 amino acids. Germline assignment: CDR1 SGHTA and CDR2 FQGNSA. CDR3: CASSRRTGQNYGYTF. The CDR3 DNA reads TGTGCCAGCAGCCGACGAACGGGACAAAACTATGGCTACACCTTC.

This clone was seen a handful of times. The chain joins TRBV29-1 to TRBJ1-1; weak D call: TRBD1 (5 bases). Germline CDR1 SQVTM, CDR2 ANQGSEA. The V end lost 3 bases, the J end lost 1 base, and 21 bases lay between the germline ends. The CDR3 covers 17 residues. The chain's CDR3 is CSVENLGTTQRNTEAFF. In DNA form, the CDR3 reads TGCAGCGTTGAGAATCTCGGGACTACACAAAGGAACACTGAAGCTTTCTTT.

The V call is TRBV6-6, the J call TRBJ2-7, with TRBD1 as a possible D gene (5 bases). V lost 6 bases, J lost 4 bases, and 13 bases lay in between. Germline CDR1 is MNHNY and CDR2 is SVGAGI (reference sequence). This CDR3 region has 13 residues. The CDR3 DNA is TGTGCCAGCAGCCCACTGGACAAGTACGAGCAGTACTTC. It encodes CASSPLDKYEQYF.

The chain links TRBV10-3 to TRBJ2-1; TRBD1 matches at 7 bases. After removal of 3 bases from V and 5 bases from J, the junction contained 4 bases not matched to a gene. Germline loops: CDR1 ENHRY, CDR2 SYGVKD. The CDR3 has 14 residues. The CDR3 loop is CAISERGGHNEQFF. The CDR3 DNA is TGTGCCATCAGTGAACGAGGGGGCCACAATGAGCAGTTCTTC.

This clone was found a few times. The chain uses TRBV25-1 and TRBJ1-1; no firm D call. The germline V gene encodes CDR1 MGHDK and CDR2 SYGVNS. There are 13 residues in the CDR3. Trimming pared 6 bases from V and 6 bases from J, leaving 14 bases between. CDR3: CASRMEAVSEAFF. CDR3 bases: TGTGCCAGCAGGATGGAGGCTGTCTCTGAAGCTTTCTTT.